These T cell receptor beta chains were read from a single sample in a study of OX40 agonist ivuxolimab in advanced cancers. The protocol was immunoSEQ multiplex PCR, while the TCRdb copy is restricted to in-frame clones and leaves out a portion. The sample contains 30,000 to 50,000 clones, roughly 91% of which appear only once. The sample consisted of CD4+ or CD8+ T cells sorted from blood, taken in a trial of the OX40 agonist ivuxolimab. These receptors all come from an adult with an advanced solid tumor such as melanoma, head and neck, liver or kidney cancer. CDR3s include the opening cysteine and the closing phenylalanine or tryptophan. The order of the fields is J gene, D gene, V gene, clone size, CDR3 protein, CDR3 DNA. A D gene is named only where the DNA matches it firmly. Expanded clones get a size class; other rows say once, few or many, or leave the size out.

j_call: TRBJ2-7; d_call: TRBD2; v_call: TRBV7-7; clone_size: few; cdr3_aa: CASSAGLASSYEQYF; cdr3_nt: TGTGCCAGCAGCGCAGGACTAGCCTCTTCCTACGAGCAGTACTTC
j_call: TRBJ2-5; d_call: .; v_call: TRBV5-1; clone_size: .; cdr3_aa: CASSLQGFQETQYF; cdr3_nt: TGCGCCAGCAGCTTACAGGGCTTCCAAGAGACCCAGTACTTC
j_call: TRBJ2-7; d_call: .; v_call: TRBV6-5; clone_size: .; cdr3_aa: CASSKGYEQYF; cdr3_nt: TGTGCCAGTTCTAAGGGATACGAGCAGTACTTC
j_call: TRBJ2-1; d_call: .; v_call: TRBV18; clone_size: .; cdr3_aa: CASSGGMTNEQFF; cdr3_nt: TGTGCCAGCTCTGGGGGGATGACCAATGAGCAGTTCTTC
j_call: TRBJ2-1; d_call: .; v_call: TRBV13; clone_size: .; cdr3_aa: CASSPPEGGSSYNEQFF; cdr3_nt: TGTGCCAGCAGCCCCCCCGAGGGGGGGAGCTCCTACAATGAGCAGTTCTTC
j_call: TRBJ1-4; d_call: TRBD1; v_call: TRBV13; clone_size: once; cdr3_aa: CASSLRRQGLANEKLFF; cdr3_nt: TGTGCCAGCAGCTTAAGGAGACAGGGGCTCGCTAATGAAAAACTGTTTTTT
j_call: TRBJ2-3; d_call: TRBD2; v_call: TRBV6-1; clone_size: .; cdr3_aa: CASTGGTMADTQYF; cdr3_nt: TGTGCCAGCACGGGGGGGACCATGGCAGATACGCAGTATTTT
j_call: TRBJ1-1; d_call: .; v_call: TRBV5-1; clone_size: .; cdr3_aa: CASSRDGSNTEAFF; cdr3_nt: TGCGCCAGCAGCCGGGACGGGTCGAACACTGAAGCTTTCTTT
j_call: TRBJ2-7; d_call: .; v_call: TRBV7-9; clone_size: few; cdr3_aa: CASSLDSARAALDF; cdr3_nt: TGTGCCAGCAGCTTAGATTCGGCCCGCGCGGCCCTGGACTTC
j_call: TRBJ2-6; d_call: .; v_call: TRBV4-3; clone_size: .; cdr3_aa: CASTTQQRRIGGANVLTF; cdr3_nt: TGCGCCAGCACCACTCAACAGCGCCGGATCGGTGGGGCCAACGTCCTGACTTTC